This T cell receptor beta chain was observed in a study of molecular identifiers for immune sequencing clone quantification. After removal of 2 bases from V and 0 bases from J, the junction contained 15 bases not matched to a gene. The CDR3 extends over 20 amino acids. Germline loops: CDR1 SGHRS, CDR2 YFSETQ. TCRdb called the PCR reads again in MiXCR, with one record for every CDR3 protein. The sample includes around 300,000 distinct CDR3 sequences, 24% of them seen just once. This clonotype originated in a human donor in good health. Some libraries in this study had Jurkat cell RNA spiked in. The rearrangement links TRBV5-1 to TRBJ2-4, with 9 bases matching TRBD1. Source material: naive CD8+ T cells from blood, with Jurkat cell RNA spiked in. Subset specified: FACS-sorted CD8+CD4-CCR7+CD45RA+ naive T cells. The CDR3 sequence: CASSLFGDRAYNLAKNIQYF. For the CDR3, the DNA is TGCGCCAGCAGCTTATTTGGGGACAGGGCCTATAACCTAGCCAAAAACATTCAGTACTTC.